Each of the 32 T cell receptor beta chains below was sequenced from the same sample in a study of early T cells in non-severe SARS-CoV-2 infection. Each CDR3 protein gets one entry after TCRdb re-called the 5' RACE reads with MiXCR. The sample has 85,000 to 100,000 distinct CDR3 sequences; over 15% are singletons. The sequenced sample was whole blood, obtained at baseline. The receptor source for this set is an adult who was a healthcare worker with PCR-confirmed SARS-CoV-2 infection or an uninfected control (not recorded which).

The genes are TRBV29-1 and TRBJ1-1; D call uncertain. Germline CDR1 is SQVTM and CDR2 is ANQGSEA. V gave up 3 bases and J gave up 3 bases, with 11 bases separating them. The CDR3 covers 13 residues. The CDR3 region is CSVDAHGDTEAFF. The CDR3 nucleotides read TGCAGCGTTGATGCGCACGGGGACACTGAAGCTTTCTTT. The full variable domain, its missing parts supplied by reference TRBV29-1 and TRBJ1-1, is SAVISQKPSRDICQRGTSLTIQCQVDSQVTMMFWYRQQPGQSLTLIATANQGSEATYESGFVIDKFPISRPNLTFSTLTVSNMSPEDSSIYLCSVDAHGDTEAFFGQGTRLTVV.

This clonotype turned up a few times. The CDR3 region has the DNA TGTGCCAGCAGCCCCCGACTAGCGGGGATCTTTGAGCAGTTCTTC. Translated, it gives CASSPRLAGIFEQFF. This sequence joins TRBV9 and TRBJ2-1, with 11 bases identical to TRBD2. The CDR3 length is 15 residues. Germline trimming cut 4 bases from V and 9 bases from J; bases unmatched to any gene: 9. Germline lookup yields CDR1 SGDLS and CDR2 YYNGEE.

There are many counts of this clonotype. The chain employs TRBV14 and TRBJ2-1; no reliable D call. Germline values: CDR1 SGHDN, CDR2 FVKESK. The CDR3 runs to 14 residues. V lost 1 base and J lost 6, with 10 bases in between. The CDR3 DNA reads TGTGCCAGCAGCCAAGGCCGCCCGGTCAATGAGCAGTTCTTC. It is translated as CASSQGRPVNEQFF.

On this clonotype itself: Given a much more abundant clone one base away, this may be a read error. CDR3 in DNA: TGTGCCAGCACCGTCACAGGGACTGGAAACGAGCAGTTCTTC. Translating gives CASTVTGTGNEQFF. J is TRBJ2-7 and V is TRBV7-9; D may be TRBD1 or TRBD2 (6 bases each). TRBJ2-1 matches the DNA end more closely, so the J call is doubtful. CDR3 length: 14 residues. CDR1 and CDR2 from the germline V gene are SEHNR and FQNEAQ (reference sequence).

The chain has TRBV28 and TRBJ2-4; 10 nucleotides line up with TRBD1. CDR3 length: 14 residues. V was clipped by 5 bases and J by 6 bases; unmatched bases: 4. The germline gives CDR1 MDHEN, CDR2 SYDVKM. The CDR3 nucleotides read TGTGCCAGCAGTGAAGGACAGGGGGGAAACATTCAGTACTTC. Protein: CASSEGQGGNIQYF. The full variable domain, its missing parts supplied by reference TRBV28 and TRBJ2-4, is DVKVTQSSRYLVKRTGEKVFLECVQDMDHENMFWYRQDPGLGLRLIYFSYDVKMKEKGDIPEGYSVSREKKERFSLILESASTNQTSMYLCASSEGQGGNIQYFGAGTRLSVL.

CDR3 residues: CASSFGGRRSDTQYF. CDR3 bases: TGTGCCAGCAGCTTCGGCGGGAGACGGTCGGATACGCAGTATTTT. The chain couples TRBV7-6 to TRBJ2-3; 7 nucleotides line up with TRBD2. This CDR3 is 15 amino acids long. After removal of 3 bases from V and 6 bases from J, the junction contained 9 bases not matched to a gene. Germline V gives CDR1 SGHVS, CDR2 FNYEAQ.

V gene TRBV9 combines with J gene TRBJ2-1; D gene uncertain. With 2 bases removed from V and 10 bases from J, the gap between germline ends came to 13 bases. Germline assignment: CDR1 SGDLS and CDR2 YYNGEE. The CDR3 totals 13 residues. Written as DNA, the CDR3 is TGTGCCAGCAGCGTGAGAAGCCCAGGCGAGCAGTTCTTC. It yields the protein CASSVRSPGEQFF.

This clonotype has only a few counts. The rearrangement links TRBV9 to TRBJ2-3, with D possibly being TRBD1 (5 bases). The V end was cut by 0 bases, the J end by 2 bases, with 7 bases between. The CDR3 is made up of 14 amino acids. Germline V CDR1 and CDR2: SGDLS, YYNGEE. CDR3 region: CASSVEGDTDTQYF. As DNA, the CDR3 is TGTGCCAGCAGCGTAGAAGGGGACACAGATACGCAGTATTTT.

This clonotype was seen more than once but under ten times. The chain combines TRBV28 with TRBJ2-5; D remains ambiguous. The CDR3 extends over 11 amino acids. Trimming removed 9 bases at V and 3 bases at J, with 8 bases between. Germline V gives CDR1 MDHEN, CDR2 SYDVKM. The CDR3 sequence: CASTIEETQYF. The DNA for the CDR3 is TGTGCCAGTACAATCGAAGAGACCCAGTACTTC.

The chain carries TRBV20-1 and TRBJ1-1; D is possibly TRBD1 (6 bases). CDR3 size: 15 residues. Germline CDR1 DFQATT, CDR2 SNEGSKA (reference sequence). Trimming cost V 0 bases and J 3 bases, with 14 bases left between them. As DNA, the CDR3 is TGCAGTGCTAGAGATCGCCTAGGGGGGGACACTGAAGCTTTCTTT. The encoded protein is CSARDRLGGDTEAFF.

This clonotype was recorded at least ten times. The gene calls are TRBV10-3 and TRBJ2-3; D is undetermined. Germline V gene lookup returns CDR1 ENHRY and CDR2 SYGVKD. V lost 11 bases and J 5 bases, leaving 11 bases between the germline ends. CDR3 length: 11 amino acids. Here the CDR3 reads CAVNYGDTQYF. The DNA of the CDR3 is TGTGCCGTTAACTATGGAGATACGCAGTATTTT.

This clonotype was detected ten times or more. The chain employs TRBV7-9 and TRBJ2-7; D may match TRBD1 or TRBD2 (5 bases each). Germline CDR1 reads SEHNR; CDR2 reads FQNEAQ (reference sequence). V was cut by 5 bases and J by 3 bases, with 17 bases left in between. CDR3 length: 15 amino acids. The CDR3 DNA follows: TGTGCCAGCAGCCGGGGACGGCACCCAGTCTACGAGCAGTACTTC. The encoded protein is CASSRGRHPVYEQYF.

The chain recombines TRBV5-1 with TRBJ2-7, with TRBD2 matching 7 bases. The CDR3 sequence is 14 residues long. Unmatched junction bases numbered 6, after V lost 2 bases and J lost 4 bases. Germline assignment: CDR1 SGHRS and CDR2 YFSETQ. This CDR3 reads CASSLITSDYEQYF. The CDR3 nucleotides read TGCGCCAGCAGCTTAATAACTAGCGATTACGAGCAGTACTTC.

The chain combines TRBV7-9 with TRBJ1-5; maybe TRBD1 (5 bases). The germline V gene encodes CDR1 SEHNR and CDR2 FQNEAQ (reference sequence). Trimming removed 3 bases at V and 7 bases at J, with 16 bases between. This CDR3 contains 15 residues. The CDR3 here is CASSLGDRRTQPQHF. The CDR3, as DNA: TGTGCCAGCAGCTTGGGGGACCGCAGGACCCAGCCCCAGCATTTT. The full variable domain, with the rest looked up from reference TRBV7-9 and TRBJ1-5, is DTGVSQNPRHKITKRGQNVTFRCDPISEHNRLYWYRQTLGQGPEFLTYFQNEAQLEKSRLLSDRFSAERPKGSFSTLEIQRTEQGDSAMYLCASSLGDRRTQPQHFGDGTRLSIL.

This rearrangement joins TRBV6-1 to TRBJ2-3, with TRBD2 matching 7 bases. CDR1 MNHNS and CDR2 SASEGT come from the germline V gene. The CDR3 runs 13 residues. V was clipped by 6 bases and J by 2 bases; unmatched bases: 2. CDR3 protein: CASSAGDTDTQYF. DNA for the CDR3: TGTGCCAGCAGCGCGGGAGACACAGATACGCAGTATTTT.

This chain connects TRBV12-2 to TRBJ2-5. TRBV12-2 represents a pseudogene. The CDR3 is made up of 16 amino acids. The CDR3 DNA follows: TGTGCAAGTCGCTTAGGAGGTGATGTGCGCGACGAGACCCAGTACTTC. Translation gives CASRLGGDVRDETQYF.

The chain is built from TRBV28 and TRBJ2-7; 7 nucleotides agree with TRBD2. CDR3 length equals 15 residues. With 1 base clipped from V and 2 bases from J, the junction kept 5 bases outside the gene matches. The germline gives CDR1 MDHEN, CDR2 SYDVKM. The CDR3 protein is CASSLSFRGAYEQYF. The CDR3 DNA follows: TGTGCCAGCAGTTTATCGTTCCGGGGGGCCTACGAGCAGTACTTC.

This clonotype was picked up many times. V usage is TRBV25-1 and J usage is TRBJ1-1; D uncertain. Looked up from germline, CDR1 is MGHDK and CDR2 is SYGVNS. This CDR3 has 12 residues. V was shortened by 6 bases and J by 5 bases, with 10 bases between the two germline ends. Written as DNA, the CDR3 is TGTGCCAGCAGGGAAGGTGGAACTGAAGCTTTCTTT. Translated: CASREGGTEAFF.

As for this clonotype: A much bigger clone sits one base away, suggesting this may be a read error. V usage is TRBV7-6 and J usage is TRBJ2-3; 10 bases are a match to TRBD2. CDR3 length: 16 residues. The V gene's germline CDR1 is SGHVS and CDR2 FNYEAQ. Germline trimming cut 5 bases from V and 8 bases from J; bases unmatched to any gene: 13. This CDR3 reads CASSQGGTSVAGTQYF. The CDR3 coding sequence is TGTGCCAGCAGCCAGGGAGGGACTAGCGTCGCAGGTACGCAGTATTTT. Filled out from reference TRBV7-6 and TRBJ2-3, the complete variable domain reads GAGVSQSPRYKVTKRGQDVALRCDPISGHVSLYWYRQALGQGPEFLTYFNYEAQQDKSGLPNDRFSAERPEGSISTLTIQRTEQRDSAMYRCASSQGGTSVAGTQYFGPGTRLTVL.

This chain connects TRBV6-1 to TRBJ2-3; TRBD2 aligns across 10 bases. The CDR3 sequence is 15 residues long. The V and J ends lost 4 bases and 2 bases, in that order; junction bases with no gene match: 3. Looked up from germline, CDR1 is MNHNS and CDR2 is SASEGT. The CDR3: CASSGLAGDTDTQYF. In DNA form, the CDR3 reads TGTGCCAGCAGTGGACTAGCGGGTGACACAGATACGCAGTATTTT.

The chain combines TRBV5-1 with TRBJ1-1; D gene uncertain. Germline V gene lookup returns CDR1 SGHRS and CDR2 YFSETQ. This CDR3 spans 14 amino acids. Trimming removed 0 bases at V and 1 base at J, with 7 bases between. CDR3 loop: CASSLERANTEAFF. CDR3 nucleotide sequence: TGCGCCAGCAGCTTGGAACGGGCGAACACTGAAGCTTTCTTT.

There are a few counts of this clonotype. The CDR3 is CASRPTTTNEKLFF. CDR3 nucleotide sequence: TGTGCCAGTAGGCCTACTACGACTAATGAAAAACTGTTTTTT. This chain connects TRBV19 to TRBJ1-4; D gene ambiguous. This CDR3 is built from 14 residues. Germline CDR1 is LNHDA and CDR2 is SQIVND (reference sequence). The V and J ends lost 6 bases and 2 bases respectively, with 10 bases between them.

This clonotype was found a few times. J is TRBJ1-5 and V is TRBV2; D might be TRBD1 (5 bases). Germline-derived CDR1 and CDR2 are SNHLY and FYNNEI. The CDR3 has 13 amino acids. V lost 6 bases to trimming and J lost 3 bases, with 9 bases between them. This chain's CDR3 is CASRGDFNQPQHF. As DNA, the CDR3 is TGTGCCAGCAGGGGGGACTTCAATCAGCCCCAGCATTTT. Filled out from reference TRBV2 and TRBJ1-5, the complete variable domain reads EPEVTQTPSHQVTQMGQEVILRCVPISNHLYFYWYRQILGQKVEFLVSFYNNEISEKSEIFDDQFSVERPDGSNFTLKIRSTKLEDSAMYFCASRGDFNQPQHFGDGTRLSIL.

This chain links TRBV20-1 with TRBJ1-5; 7 positions agree with TRBD1. Germline V CDR1 and CDR2: DFQATT, SNEGSKA (reference sequence). The CDR3 is 16 residues long. The ends lost 3 bases at V and 0 bases at J; junction bases unmatched: 8. The CDR3 DNA sequence: TGCAGTGCTAGGGCAGGGGGGGGATATAGCAATCAGCCCCAGCATTTT. This codes for CSARAGGGYSNQPQHF.

V and J are TRBV20-1 and TRBJ2-7, with D possibly matching TRBD1 (5 bases). The CDR3 is 13 amino acids. V shed 6 bases and J shed 5 bases, with 17 bases lying between them. CDR1 is DFQATT, CDR2 SNEGSKA, per germline (reference sequence). The CDR3 DNA reads as TGCAGTGCACTCCTCGACAGTAACCACGAGCAGTACTTC. Translating it yields CSALLDSNHEQYF.

This clonotype turned up a few times. The chain couples TRBV2 to TRBJ2-2, with TRBD2 identical over 11 bases. Germline CDR1 reads SNHLY; CDR2 reads FYNNEI. The CDR3 consists of 15 residues. J lost 8 bases, V lost 7 bases, and 9 bases had no gene match. CDR3 sequence: CASTSRTSGPGELFF. CDR3 DNA sequence: TGTGCCAGCACAAGCCGGACTAGCGGGCCGGGGGAGCTGTTTTTT.

This clonotype was recorded many times. The V gene is TRBV7-9, the J gene TRBJ1-1; no reliable D call. CDR1 SEHNR and CDR2 FQNEAQ come from the germline V gene (reference sequence). The V end lost 3 bases, the J end lost 2 bases, and 7 bases lay between the germline ends. The CDR3 length is 13 residues. CDR3 nucleotides: TGTGCCAGCAGCTTCGACCCCAACACTGAAGCTTTCTTT. The encoded protein is CASSFDPNTEAFF. The variable domain in full, with the rest retrieved from reference TRBV7-9 and TRBJ1-1, is DTGVSQNPRHKITKRGQNVTFRCDPISEHNRLYWYRQTLGQGPEFLTYFQNEAQLEKSRLLSDRFSAERPKGSFSTLEIQRTEQGDSAMYLCASSFDPNTEAFFGQGTRLTVV.

This clonotype was counted many times. The chain combines TRBV3-1 with TRBJ1-5; no clear D gene. V was trimmed by 0 bases and J by 7 bases, leaving 7 bases between them. The CDR3 totals 13 residues. Germline V gene lookup returns CDR1 LGHDT and CDR2 YNNKEL (reference sequence). CDR3 in amino acids: CASSQDRTQPQHF. The CDR3 DNA reads as TGTGCCAGCAGCCAAGATCGAACCCAGCCCCAGCATTTT.

A few counts support this clonotype. The CDR3: CASVGTRGETQYF. DNA for the CDR3: TGTGCCAGCGTGGGGACTAGGGGAGAGACCCAGTACTTC. The chain combines TRBV6-5 with TRBJ2-5; 8 bases align to TRBD2. Germline V gives CDR1 MNHEY, CDR2 SVGAGI. Trimming took 8 bases from V and 4 from J; bases not matched to a gene: 6. The CDR3 spans 13 residues.

CDR3 in amino acids: CASMTGGGPQHF. CDR3 coding DNA: TGTGCCAGCATGACAGGGGGCGGACCCCAGCATTTT. The chain carries TRBV6-5 and TRBJ1-5; 10 nucleotides agree with TRBD1. J was trimmed by 10 bases and V by 7 bases; bases with no gene match: 4. Germline V lookup: CDR1 MNHEY, CDR2 SVGAGI. This CDR3 comprises 12 residues.

This clonotype was recorded at least ten times. V gene TRBV7-9 combines with J gene TRBJ2-7; 8 bases fit TRBD2. CDR1 and CDR2 (germline): SEHNR, FQNEAQ (reference sequence). The CDR3 has 15 amino acids. V lost 1 base and J lost 2; bases outside the gene matches: 4. The CDR3: CASSLGGLAPYEQYF. The CDR3 region has the DNA TGTGCCAGCAGCTTAGGAGGACTAGCCCCCTACGAGCAGTACTTC.

This clonotype has more than one count but fewer than ten. This chain connects TRBV13 to TRBJ2-7, with TRBD1 as a possible D gene (6 bases). CDR1 and CDR2 from the germline V gene are PRHDT and FYEKMQ (reference sequence). Deletions cut 4 bases from V and 6 bases from J, with 16 bases between. This CDR3 comprises 14 residues. The chain's CDR3 is CASSYEGVRFEQYF. The CDR3 coding sequence is TGTGCCAGCAGCTACGAGGGGGTGAGGTTCGAGCAGTACTTC.